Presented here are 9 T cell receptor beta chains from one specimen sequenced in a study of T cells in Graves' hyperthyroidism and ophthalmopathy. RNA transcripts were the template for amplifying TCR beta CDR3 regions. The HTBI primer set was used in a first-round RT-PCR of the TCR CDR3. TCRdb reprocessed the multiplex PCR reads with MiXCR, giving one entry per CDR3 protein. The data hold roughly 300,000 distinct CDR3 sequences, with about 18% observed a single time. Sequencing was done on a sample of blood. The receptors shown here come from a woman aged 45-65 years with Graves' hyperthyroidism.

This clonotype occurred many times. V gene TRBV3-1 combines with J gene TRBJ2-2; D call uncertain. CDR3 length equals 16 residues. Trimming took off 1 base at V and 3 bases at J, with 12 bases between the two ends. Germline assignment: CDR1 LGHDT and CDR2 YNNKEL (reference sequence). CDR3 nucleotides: TGTGCCAGCAGCCAAGGTAGCCAGTCATACACCGGGGAGCTGTTTTTT. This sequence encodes CASSQGSQSYTGELFF. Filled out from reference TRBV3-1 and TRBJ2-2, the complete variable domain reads DTAVSQTPKYLVTQMGNDKSIKCEQNLGHDTMYWYKQDSKKFLKIMFSYNNKELIINETVPNRFSPKSPDKAHLNLHINSLELGDSAVYFCASSQGSQSYTGELFFGEGSRLTVL.

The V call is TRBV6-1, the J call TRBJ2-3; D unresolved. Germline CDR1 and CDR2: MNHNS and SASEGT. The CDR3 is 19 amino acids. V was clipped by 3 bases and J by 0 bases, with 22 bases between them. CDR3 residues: CASSDAVAVLGPSTDTQYF. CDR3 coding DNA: TGTGCCAGCAGTGACGCCGTCGCGGTTTTAGGACCTAGCACAGATACGCAGTATTTT.

CDR3 loop: CASSTGQGYQETQYF. CDR3 bases: TGCGCCAGCAGCACGGGACAGGGGTACCAAGAGACCCAGTACTTC. The chain has TRBV5-1 and TRBJ2-5; 10 bases are shared with TRBD1. The V gene end was trimmed by 4 bases and the J gene end by 0 bases; junction bases not matched to a gene: 3. The CDR3 is made up of 15 amino acids. Germline CDR1 is SGHRS and CDR2 is YFSETQ.

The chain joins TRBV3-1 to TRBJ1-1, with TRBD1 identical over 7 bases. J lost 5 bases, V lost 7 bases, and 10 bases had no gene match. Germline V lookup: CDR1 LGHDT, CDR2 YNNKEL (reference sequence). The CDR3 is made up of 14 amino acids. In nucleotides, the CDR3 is TGTGCCAGCAAGGGGGCCCAACCCACTACTGAAGCTTTCTTT. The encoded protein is CASKGAQPTTEAFF.

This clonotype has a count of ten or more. Here the CDR3 reads CSARDPRIATSNTEAFF. The CDR3, as DNA: TGCAGTGCTAGAGACCCCCGAATAGCCACTTCGAACACTGAAGCTTTCTTT. The V and J genes are TRBV20-1 and TRBJ1-1; D is ambiguous. Trimming took off 0 bases at V and 1 base at J, with 18 bases between the two ends. The CDR3 consists of 17 residues. The germline CDR1 and CDR2 sequences are DFQATT and SNEGSKA (reference sequence).

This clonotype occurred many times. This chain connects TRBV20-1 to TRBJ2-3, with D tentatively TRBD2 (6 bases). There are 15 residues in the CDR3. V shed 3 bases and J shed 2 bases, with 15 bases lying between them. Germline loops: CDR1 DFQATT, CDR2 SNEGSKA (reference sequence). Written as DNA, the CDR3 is TGCAGTGCTAGCGGGGCGGGGCTCCACACAGATACGCAGTATTTT. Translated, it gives CSASGAGLHTDTQYF.

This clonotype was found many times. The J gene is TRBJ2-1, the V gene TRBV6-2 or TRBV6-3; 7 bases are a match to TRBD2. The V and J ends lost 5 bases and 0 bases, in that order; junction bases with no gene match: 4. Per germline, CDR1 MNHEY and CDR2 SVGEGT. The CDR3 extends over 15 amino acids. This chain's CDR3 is CASSKSGISYNEQFF. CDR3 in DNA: TGTGCCAGCAGTAAGAGCGGGATCTCCTACAATGAGCAGTTCTTC.

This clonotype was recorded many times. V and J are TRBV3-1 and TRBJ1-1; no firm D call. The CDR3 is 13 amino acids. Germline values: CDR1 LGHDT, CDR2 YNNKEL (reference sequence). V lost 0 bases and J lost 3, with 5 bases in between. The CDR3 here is CASSQEGHTEAFF. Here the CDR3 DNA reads TGTGCCAGCAGCCAAGAAGGGCACACTGAAGCTTTCTTT.

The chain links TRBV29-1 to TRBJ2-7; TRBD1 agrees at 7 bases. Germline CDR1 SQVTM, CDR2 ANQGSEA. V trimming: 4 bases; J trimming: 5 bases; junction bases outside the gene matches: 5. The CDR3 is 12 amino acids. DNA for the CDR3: TGCAGCGTTGGTGACAGGGCCAACGAGCAGTACGTC. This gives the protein CSVGDRANEQYV.